This T cell receptor (beta chain) was identified during a study of CD8+ T cells in alopecia areata. Study-wide background: The drug, oral tofacitinib, was given to treated patients at 5 to 10 mg twice daily. The tofacitinib course ran for 6 to 18 months and was followed by 6 months off drug. General study findings and limits: Researchers report lesional scalp, most notably alopecia totalis/universalis, outstripped normal scalp in clonality. Normal-skin resident alphabeta T cells also appear among scalp sample sequences.

Sequencing relied on a cDNA template that was reverse transcribed from extracted RNA. Data came from immunoSEQ multiplex PCR; TCRdb stores just in-frame clones and leaves some out. The table lists roughly 15,000 clones, roughly 60% of them singletons. Germline V lookup: CDR1 MGHRA, CDR2 YSYEKL. The CDR3 is made up of 15 amino acids. Trimming left V 1 base short and J 5 bases short, with 12 bases between. Concerning this clone: The target antigen is unknown.

Researchers gathered lesional scalp punch biopsies and peripheral blood from patients with alopecia areata. Source material: skin. This receptor was taken from a human donor with alopecia areata. The rearrangement links TRBV4-1 to TRBJ2-1, with D possibly matching TRBD2 (5 bases). The CDR3 bases are TGCGCCAGCAGCCAAGGCCTTCTAGCAAACAATGAGCAGTTCTTC. Translating it yields CASSQGLLANNEQFF.